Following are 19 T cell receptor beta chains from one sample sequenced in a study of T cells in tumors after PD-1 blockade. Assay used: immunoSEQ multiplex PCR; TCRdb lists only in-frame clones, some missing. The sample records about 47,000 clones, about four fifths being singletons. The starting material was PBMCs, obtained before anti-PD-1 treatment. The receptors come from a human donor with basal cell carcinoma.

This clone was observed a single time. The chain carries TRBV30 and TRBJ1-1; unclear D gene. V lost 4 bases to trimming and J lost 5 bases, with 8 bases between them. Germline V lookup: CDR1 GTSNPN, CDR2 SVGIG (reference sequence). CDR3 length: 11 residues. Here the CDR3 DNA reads TGTGCCTGGATTGTAGGGACTGAAGCTTTCTTT. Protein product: CAWIVGTEAFF.

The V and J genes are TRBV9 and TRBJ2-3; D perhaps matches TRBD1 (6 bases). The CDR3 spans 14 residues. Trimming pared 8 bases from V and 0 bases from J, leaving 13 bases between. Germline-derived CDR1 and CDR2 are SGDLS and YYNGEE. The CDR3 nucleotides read TGTGCCAGTCGAGGGACACACAGCACAGATACGCAGTATTTT. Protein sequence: CASRGTHSTDTQYF.

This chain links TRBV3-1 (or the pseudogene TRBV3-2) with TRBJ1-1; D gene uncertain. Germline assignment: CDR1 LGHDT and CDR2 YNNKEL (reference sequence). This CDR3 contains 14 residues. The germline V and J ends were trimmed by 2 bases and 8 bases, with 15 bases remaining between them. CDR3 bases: TGTGCCAGCAGCCAAATCTCGGGGAATAGAGAAGCTTTCTTT. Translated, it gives CASSQISGNREAFF.

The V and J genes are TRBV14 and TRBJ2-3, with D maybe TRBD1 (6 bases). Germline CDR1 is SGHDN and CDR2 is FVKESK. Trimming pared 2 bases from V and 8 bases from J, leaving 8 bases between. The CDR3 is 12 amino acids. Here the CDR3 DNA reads TGTGCCAGCAGCCAACGACAGGCTACGCAGTATTTT. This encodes CASSQRQATQYF.

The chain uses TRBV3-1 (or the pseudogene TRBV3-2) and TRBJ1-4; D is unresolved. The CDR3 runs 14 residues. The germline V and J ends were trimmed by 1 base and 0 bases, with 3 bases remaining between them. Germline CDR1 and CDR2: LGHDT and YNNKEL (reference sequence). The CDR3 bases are TGTGCCAGCAGCCAAGGAGCAACTAATGAAAAACTGTTTTTT. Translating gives CASSQGATNEKLFF.

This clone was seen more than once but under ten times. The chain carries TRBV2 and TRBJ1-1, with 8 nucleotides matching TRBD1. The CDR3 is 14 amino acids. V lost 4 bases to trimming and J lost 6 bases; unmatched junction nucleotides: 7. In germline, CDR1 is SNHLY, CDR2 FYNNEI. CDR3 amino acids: CASSGTGGLAEAFF. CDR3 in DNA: TGTGCCAGCAGTGGAACAGGGGGATTAGCTGAAGCTTTCTTT. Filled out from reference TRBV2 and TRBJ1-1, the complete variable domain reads EPEVTQTPSHQVTQMGQEVILRCVPISNHLYFYWYRQILGQKVEFLVSFYNNEISEKSEIFDDQFSVERPDGSNFTLKIRSTKLEDSAMYFCASSGTGGLAEAFFGQGTRLTVV.

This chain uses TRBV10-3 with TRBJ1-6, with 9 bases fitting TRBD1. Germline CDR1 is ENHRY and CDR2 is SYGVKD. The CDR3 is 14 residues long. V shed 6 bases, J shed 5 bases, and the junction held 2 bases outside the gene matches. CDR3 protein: CAISRDRDNSPLHF. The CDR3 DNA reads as TGTGCCATCAGCCGGGACAGGGATAATTCACCCCTCCACTTT.

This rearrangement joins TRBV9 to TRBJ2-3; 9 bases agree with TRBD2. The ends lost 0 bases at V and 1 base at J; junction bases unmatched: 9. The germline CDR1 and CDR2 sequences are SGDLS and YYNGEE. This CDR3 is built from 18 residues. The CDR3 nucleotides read TGTGCCAGCAGCGTAGGGCCAGCGGGACTAGCCGGCACAGATACGCAGTATTTT. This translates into CASSVGPAGLAGTDTQYF.

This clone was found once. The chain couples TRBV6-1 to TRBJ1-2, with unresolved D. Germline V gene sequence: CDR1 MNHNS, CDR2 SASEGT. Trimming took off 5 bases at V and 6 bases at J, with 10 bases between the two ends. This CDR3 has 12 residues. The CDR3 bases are TGTGCCAGCAGTTATGGAAGCGATGGCTACACCTTC. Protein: CASSYGSDGYTF.

The CDR3 spells CASSQEGQSYNEQFF. Written as DNA, the CDR3 is TGTGCCAGCAGCCAAGAGGGACAGTCATACAATGAGCAGTTCTTC. The chain carries TRBV3-1 (or the pseudogene TRBV3-2) and TRBJ2-1, with 7 bases identical to TRBD1. Trimming took 0 bases from V and 4 from J; bases not matched to a gene: 3. This CDR3 is 15 amino acids long. Germline V gene data show CDR1 as LGHDT and CDR2 as YNNKEL (reference sequence).

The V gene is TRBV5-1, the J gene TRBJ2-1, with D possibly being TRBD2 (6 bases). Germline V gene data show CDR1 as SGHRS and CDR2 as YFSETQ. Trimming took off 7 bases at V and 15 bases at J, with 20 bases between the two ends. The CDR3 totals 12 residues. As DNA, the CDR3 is TGCGCCAGCGGGGACTGGCGAGAGGGGCGGTTCTTC. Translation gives CASGDWREGRFF.

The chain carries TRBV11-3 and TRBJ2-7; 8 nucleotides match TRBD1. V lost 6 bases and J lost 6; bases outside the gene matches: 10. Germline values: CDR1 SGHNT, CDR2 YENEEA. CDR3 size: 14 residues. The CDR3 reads CASSPTGTGSEQYF. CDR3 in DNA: TGTGCCAGCAGTCCCACCGGGACAGGAAGCGAGCAGTACTTC. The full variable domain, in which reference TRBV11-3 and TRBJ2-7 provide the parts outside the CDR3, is EAGVVQSPRYKIIEKKQPVAFWCNPISGHNTLYWYLQNLGQGPELLIRYENEEAVDDSQLPKDRFSAERLKGVDSTLKIQPAELGDSAVYLCASSPTGTGSEQYFGPGTRLTVT.

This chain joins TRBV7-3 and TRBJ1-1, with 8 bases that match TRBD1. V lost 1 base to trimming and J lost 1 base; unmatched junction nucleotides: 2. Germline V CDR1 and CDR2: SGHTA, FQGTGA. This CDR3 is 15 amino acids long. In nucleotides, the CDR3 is TGTGCCAGCAGCTTAAAGGACAGGGCGAACACTGAAGCTTTCTTT. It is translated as CASSLKDRANTEAFF.

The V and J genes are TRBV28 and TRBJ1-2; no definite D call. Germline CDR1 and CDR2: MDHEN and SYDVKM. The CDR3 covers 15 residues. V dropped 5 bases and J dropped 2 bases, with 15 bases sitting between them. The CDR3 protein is CASSRSSAGNYGYTF. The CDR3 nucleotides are TGTGCCAGCAGTAGGTCGTCAGCAGGAAACTATGGCTACACCTTC.

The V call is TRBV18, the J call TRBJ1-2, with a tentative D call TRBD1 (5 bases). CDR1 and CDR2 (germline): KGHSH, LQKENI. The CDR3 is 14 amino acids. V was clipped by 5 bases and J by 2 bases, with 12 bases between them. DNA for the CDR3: TGTGCCAGCTCAACAGACAGACTGAACTATGGCTACACCTTC. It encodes CASSTDRLNYGYTF.

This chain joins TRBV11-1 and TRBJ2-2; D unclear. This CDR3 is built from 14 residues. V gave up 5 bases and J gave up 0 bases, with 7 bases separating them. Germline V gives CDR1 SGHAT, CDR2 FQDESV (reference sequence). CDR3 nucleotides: TGTGCCAGCAGCATGACACCGAACACCGGGGAGCTGTTTTTT. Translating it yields CASSMTPNTGELFF.

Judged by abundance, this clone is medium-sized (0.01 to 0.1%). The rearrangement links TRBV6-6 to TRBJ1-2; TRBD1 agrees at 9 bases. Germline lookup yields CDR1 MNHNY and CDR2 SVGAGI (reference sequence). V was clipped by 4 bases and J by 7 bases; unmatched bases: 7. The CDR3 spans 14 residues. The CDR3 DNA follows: TGTGCCAGCAGTTTCTTACAGGGGGCGGGTGGCTACACCTTC. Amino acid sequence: CASSFLQGAGGYTF.

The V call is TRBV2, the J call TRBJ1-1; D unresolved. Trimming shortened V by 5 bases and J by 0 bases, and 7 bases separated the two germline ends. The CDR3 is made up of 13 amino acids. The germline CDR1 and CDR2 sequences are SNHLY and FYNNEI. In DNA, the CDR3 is TGTGCCAGCAGTTTTAGACTGAACACTGAAGCTTTCTTT. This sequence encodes CASSFRLNTEAFF.

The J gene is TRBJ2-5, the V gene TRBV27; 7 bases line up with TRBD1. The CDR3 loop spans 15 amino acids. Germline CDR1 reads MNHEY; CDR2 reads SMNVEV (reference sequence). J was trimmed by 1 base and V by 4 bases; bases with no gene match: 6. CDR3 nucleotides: TGTGCCAGCAGTTCTTGGGACAGAGCCCAAGAGACCCAGTACTTC. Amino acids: CASSSWDRAQETQYF.